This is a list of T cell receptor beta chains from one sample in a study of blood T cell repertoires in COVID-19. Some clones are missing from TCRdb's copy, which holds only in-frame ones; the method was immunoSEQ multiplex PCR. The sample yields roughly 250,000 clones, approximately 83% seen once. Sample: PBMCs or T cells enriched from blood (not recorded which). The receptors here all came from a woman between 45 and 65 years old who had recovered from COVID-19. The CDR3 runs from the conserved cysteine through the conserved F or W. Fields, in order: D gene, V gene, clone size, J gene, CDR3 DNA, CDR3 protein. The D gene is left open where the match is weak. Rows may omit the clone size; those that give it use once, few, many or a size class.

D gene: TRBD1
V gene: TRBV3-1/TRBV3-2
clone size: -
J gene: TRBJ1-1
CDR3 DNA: TGTGCCAGCAGCCAAGATTGGGACAGGGGAAAGAACACTGAAGCTTTCTTT
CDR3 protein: CASSQDWDRGKNTEAFF

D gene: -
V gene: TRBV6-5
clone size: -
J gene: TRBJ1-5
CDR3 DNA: TGTGCCAGCAGTCAGTTAGGAGAATATCAGCCCCAGCATTTT
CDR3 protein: CASSQLGEYQPQHF

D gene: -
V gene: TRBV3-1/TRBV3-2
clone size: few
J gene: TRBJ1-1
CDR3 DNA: TGTGCCAGCAGCCACCTGAGGACTGAAGCTTTCTTT
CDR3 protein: CASSHLRTEAFF

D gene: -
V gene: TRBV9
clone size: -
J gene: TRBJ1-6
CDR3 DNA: TGTGCCAGCAGCGTAGGTTCCAGTAATTCACCCCTCCACTTT
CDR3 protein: CASSVGSSNSPLHF

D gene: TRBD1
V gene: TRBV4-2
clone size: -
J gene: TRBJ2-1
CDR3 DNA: TGTGCCAGCAGCCGGGTTGGGACAGGGGGGGATGAGCAGTTCTTC
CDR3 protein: CASSRVGTGGDEQFF

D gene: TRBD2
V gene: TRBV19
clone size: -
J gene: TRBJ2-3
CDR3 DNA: TGTGCCAGTAGTATACTAGCGGGAAACACAGATACGCAGTATTTT
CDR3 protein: CASSILAGNTDTQYF

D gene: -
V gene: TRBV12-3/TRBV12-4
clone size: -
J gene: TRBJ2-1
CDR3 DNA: TGTGCCAGCAGCTGGGCGGGTTACAATGAGCAGTTCTTC
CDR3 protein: CASSWAGYNEQFF

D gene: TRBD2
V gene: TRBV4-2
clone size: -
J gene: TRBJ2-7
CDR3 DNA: TGTGCCAGCAGCCGGGAGGGTAGCGGGGCCTCCTACGAGCAGTACTTC
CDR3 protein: CASSREGSGASYEQYF

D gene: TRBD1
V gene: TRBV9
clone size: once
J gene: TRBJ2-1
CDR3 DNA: TGTGCCAGCAGCAAGGACAGGGGCCACTACAATGAGCAGTTCTTC
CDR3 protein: CASSKDRGHYNEQFF

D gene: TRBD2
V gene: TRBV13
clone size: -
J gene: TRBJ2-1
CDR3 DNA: TGTGCCAGCAGCTTAGATAGATCCCGGGAGGGCCGGGATGAGCAGTTCTTC
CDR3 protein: CASSLDRSREGRDEQFF

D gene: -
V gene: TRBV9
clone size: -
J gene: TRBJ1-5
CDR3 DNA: TGTGCCAGCAGCGAAGGACAGTCCTACCAGCCCCAGCATTTT
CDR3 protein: CASSEGQSYQPQHF

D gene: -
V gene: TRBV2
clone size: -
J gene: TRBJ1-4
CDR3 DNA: TGTGCCAGCAGTGACGCCGGGGCAACTAATGAAAAACTGTTTTTT
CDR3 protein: CASSDAGATNEKLFF

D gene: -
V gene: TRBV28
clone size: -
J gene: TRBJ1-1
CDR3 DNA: TGTGCCAGCAGTTCCACCGGGGGACTCCACACTGAAGCTTTCTTT
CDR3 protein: CASSSTGGLHTEAFF

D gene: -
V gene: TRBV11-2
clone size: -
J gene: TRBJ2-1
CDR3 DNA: TGTGCCAGCAGCTTGATTCCGGGACTTTACGAGAGCAATGAGCAGTTCTTC
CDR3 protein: CASSLIPGLYESNEQFF

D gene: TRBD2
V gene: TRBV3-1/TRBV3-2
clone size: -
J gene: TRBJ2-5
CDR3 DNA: TGTGCCAGCAGCCAAGAGAAGCGGCTAGCGGGAGGCGGGGAGACCCAGTACTTC
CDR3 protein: CASSQEKRLAGGGETQYF

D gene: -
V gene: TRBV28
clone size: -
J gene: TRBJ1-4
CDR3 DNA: TGTGCCAGCAGTTTACGGGGAAGGGCGATCAATGAAAAACTGTTTTTT
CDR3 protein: CASSLRGRAINEKLFF